The 20 T cell receptor beta chains reported below all come from one sample, sequenced in a study of blood T cell repertoires in COVID-19. Profiled with immunoSEQ multiplex PCR; TCRdb holds only in-frame clones, not every one. Among approximately 260,000 clones, approximately 84% were seen once, and the ten largest hold about 3.3%. The sequenced sample was PBMCs or T cells enriched from blood (not recorded which). The receptors here all came from a woman aged 35 to 49 with acute COVID-19.

The chain links TRBV5-6 to TRBJ2-5; 9 bases agree with TRBD1. Germline trimming cut 3 bases from V and 5 bases from J; bases unmatched to any gene: 11. Germline V gene data show CDR1 as SGHDT and CDR2 as YYEEEE. CDR3 size: 16 residues. The CDR3 DNA sequence: TGTGCCAGCAGCTACCCTCTGACAGGGGGATTGGAGACCCAGTACTTC. The encoded protein is CASSYPLTGGLETQYF.

A note on this clone: One end of the junction fails to match germline, which may point to a read error. The chain joins TRBV13 to TRBJ1-2; D gene uncertain. Per germline, CDR1 PRHDT and CDR2 FYEKMQ (reference sequence). There are 8 residues in the CDR3. CDR3 bases: TGTGCCAGCAGTCCCTCGGCCTTC. Protein product: CASSPSAF.

The chain employs TRBV5-6 and TRBJ2-1; perhaps TRBD2 as D (6 bases). Trimming pared 1 base from V and 6 bases from J, leaving 17 bases between. Germline V gene data show CDR1 as SGHDT and CDR2 as YYEEEE. The CDR3 runs 16 residues. CDR3 DNA: TGTGCCAGCAGCTTGCTTGGTCTAGCGCTCTCCAATGAGCAGTTCTTC. Amino acid sequence: CASSLLGLALSNEQFF.

The CDR3 loop is CASSPSNSGADTQYF. The CDR3 DNA reads TGTGCCAGCTCACCATCCAACAGCGGCGCAGATACGCAGTATTTT. V is TRBV18 and J is TRBJ2-3, with D possibly matching TRBD2 (5 bases). Germline CDR1 KGHSH, CDR2 LQKENI. V lost 2 bases and J lost 4, with 13 bases in between. The CDR3 runs 15 residues.

The chain is built from TRBV6-5 and TRBJ2-7; perhaps TRBD1 as D (6 bases). CDR1 is MNHEY, CDR2 SVGAGI, per germline. The CDR3 runs 13 residues. Deletions cut 7 bases from V and 2 bases from J, with 12 bases between. The CDR3 is CASNSRGTYEQYF. CDR3 in DNA: TGTGCCAGCAATTCCAGGGGAACCTACGAGCAGTACTTC.

The chain uses TRBV5-6 and TRBJ1-2; D is uncertain. The CDR3 extends over 16 amino acids. V dropped 0 bases and J dropped 0 bases, with 12 bases sitting between them. Germline CDR1 is SGHDT and CDR2 is YYEEEE. The CDR3 DNA sequence: TGTGCCAGCAGCTTGGGTCGGGGAGGGACTAACTATGGCTACACCTTC. This encodes CASSLGRGGTNYGYTF.

This clone was seen only once. J is TRBJ1-1 and V is TRBV19; perhaps TRBD1 as D (6 bases). Trimming pared 3 bases from V and 6 bases from J, leaving 11 bases between. The CDR3 contains 13 residues. The V gene's germline CDR1 is LNHDA and CDR2 SQIVND (reference sequence). The CDR3 DNA follows: TGTGCCAGTAGTATTTTTACAGGGTCTGAAGCTTTCTTT. Its translation is CASSIFTGSEAFF.

The chain joins TRBV5-1 to TRBJ1-1; TRBD1 aligns across 9 bases. Germline CDR1 SGHRS, CDR2 YFSETQ. The J segment lost 1 base and the V segment lost 2 bases, leaving 15 bases of the junction unmatched. This CDR3 comprises 19 residues. CDR3: CASSFSSMGTGPQNTEAFF. The CDR3 region has the DNA TGCGCCAGCAGCTTTTCATCAATGGGGACAGGGCCACAGAACACTGAAGCTTTCTTT.

The chain couples TRBV6-5 to TRBJ1-2; TRBD1 agrees at 9 bases. V lost 5 bases to trimming and J lost 7 bases; unmatched junction nucleotides: 8. This CDR3 is built from 14 residues. CDR1 is MNHEY and CDR2 is SVGAGI in the germline V gene. CDR3 nucleotides: TGTGCCAGCAGTAGGGACAGGGCCCTTGCTGGCTACACCTTC. It codes for CASSRDRALAGYTF.

This chain connects TRBV19 to TRBJ2-5; TRBD2 aligns across 12 bases. The germline V gene has CDR1 LNHDA and CDR2 SQIVND (reference sequence). V shed 4 bases and J 4 bases; nucleotides not matched to a gene: 7. The CDR3 consists of 16 residues. In DNA, the CDR3 is TGTGCCAGTAGTAAGCCTAGCGGGAGGGCCGGAGAGACCCAGTACTTC. Amino acids: CASSKPSGRAGETQYF.

This sequence joins TRBV19 and TRBJ2-7; 7 positions agree with TRBD2. V lost 5 bases to trimming and J lost 1 base; unmatched junction nucleotides: 8. CDR1 is LNHDA, CDR2 SQIVND, per germline (reference sequence). The CDR3 is 15 amino acids. As DNA, the CDR3 is TGTGCCAGTAGTTACCTAGCGGCTGCGTCCTACGAGCAGTACTTC. This codes for CASSYLAAASYEQYF. The whole variable domain, remainder taken from reference TRBV19 and TRBJ2-7, is DGGITQSPKYLFRKEGQNVTLSCEQNLNHDAMYWYRQDPGQGLRLIYYSQIVNDFQKGDIAEGYSVSREKKESFPLTVTSAQKNPTAFYLCASSYLAAASYEQYFGPGTRLTVT.

The J gene is TRBJ2-5, the V gene TRBV11-3; 13 bases match TRBD2. Trimming at V came to 5 bases and at J to 4 bases, leaving 10 bases not matched to a gene. This CDR3 region has 17 residues. Germline CDR1 and CDR2: SGHNT and YENEEA. CDR3 residues: CASSPPTRLAGGETQYF. CDR3 sequence (DNA): TGTGCCAGCAGCCCCCCCACGAGACTAGCGGGAGGAGAGACCCAGTACTTC.

The chain joins TRBV11-3 to TRBJ2-3; 7 nucleotides align to TRBD2. The V and J ends lost 2 bases and 1 base, in that order; junction bases with no gene match: 3. Per the germline V gene, CDR1 is SGHNT and CDR2 is YENEEA. The CDR3 length is 15 residues. CDR3 nucleotide sequence: TGTGCCAGCAGCTTATCTCTAGCGGGCACAGATACGCAGTATTTT. This sequence encodes CASSLSLAGTDTQYF.

This chain links TRBV19 with TRBJ1-6; D gene ambiguous. Deletions cut 3 bases from V and 8 bases from J, with 11 bases between. CDR1 is LNHDA and CDR2 is SQIVND in the germline V gene (reference sequence). The CDR3 length is 14 residues. CDR3 nucleotides: TGTGCCAGTAGTATGGGAGCTATCGATTCACCCCTCCACTTT. Its translation is CASSMGAIDSPLHF.

The CDR3 sequence is CATSDSTGTEQETQYF. The DNA of the CDR3 is TGTGCCACCAGTGATTCTACCGGGACAGAACAAGAGACCCAGTACTTC. The rearrangement uses TRBV24-1 and TRBJ2-5, with 7 bases aligning to TRBD1. This CDR3 has 16 amino acids. J gave up 2 bases and V 2 bases, and 7 bases lay outside the gene matches. The germline CDR1 and CDR2 sequences are KGHDR and SFDVKD.

The rearrangement uses TRBV30 and TRBJ2-1, with D maybe TRBD2 (6 bases). Per germline, CDR1 GTSNPN and CDR2 SVGIG (reference sequence). This CDR3 region has 15 residues. Trimming pared 1 base from V and 7 bases from J, leaving 17 bases between. The CDR3 DNA sequence: TGTGCCTGGAGTGGTTACGGGAGCTTAGGTAATGAGCAGTTCTTC. Its protein product is CAWSGYGSLGNEQFF.

The genes are TRBV3-1 (or the pseudogene TRBV3-2) and TRBJ2-7, with TRBD1 identical over 7 bases. The CDR3 sequence is 14 residues long. Germline V gene data show CDR1 as LGHDT and CDR2 as YNNKEL (reference sequence). J lost 5 bases, V lost 6 bases, and 10 bases had no gene match. In DNA, the CDR3 is TGTGCCAGCAGTTCTCAGACAGGGTGGAACGAGCAGTACTTC. Translating it yields CASSSQTGWNEQYF.

The chain joins TRBV20-1 to TRBJ1-2; 8 nucleotides match TRBD1. The CDR3 covers 11 residues. The junction had 2 bases not matched to a gene; V was cut back by 4 bases and J by 7 bases. The germline gives CDR1 DFQATT, CDR2 SNEGSKA (reference sequence). This CDR3 reads CSANRGTGYTF. The CDR3 DNA reads TGCAGTGCTAACAGGGGGACTGGCTACACCTTC.

The chain employs TRBV7-3 and TRBJ2-5; 10 positions match TRBD1. CDR1 is SGHTA, CDR2 FQGTGA, per germline. V was clipped by 5 bases and J by 5 bases; unmatched bases: 8. CDR3 length equals 15 residues. In nucleotides, the CDR3 is TGTGCCAGCAGCCCGGAGACAGGGGGCTGGGAGACCCAGTACTTC. Amino acids: CASSPETGGWETQYF.

J is TRBJ2-2 and V is TRBV25-1; D may be TRBD2 (5 bases). With 2 bases removed from V and 4 bases from J, the gap between germline ends came to 11 bases. Germline V lookup: CDR1 MGHDK, CDR2 SYGVNS. CDR3 length: 15 amino acids. Here the CDR3 DNA reads TGTGCCAGCAGTGAAACGGGATTCACCACCGGGGAGCTGTTTTTT. This encodes CASSETGFTTGELFF. The full variable domain, with the rest looked up from reference TRBV25-1 and TRBJ2-2, is EADIYQTPRYLVIGTGKKITLECSQTMGHDKMYWYQQDPGMELHLIHYSYGVNSTEKGDLSSESTVSRIRTEHFPLTLESARPSHTSQYLCASSETGFTTGELFFGEGSRLTVL.